This entry lists 12 T cell receptor beta chains sequenced from one sample in a study of blood T cell repertoires in COVID-19. Sequencing was performed with immunoSEQ multiplex PCR; in TCRdb, only in-frame clones are kept and a portion is missing. This table holds about 200,000 clones, about 90% found once. The sample was PBMCs or T cells enriched from blood (not recorded which). The receptors originated from a woman in her twenties or thirties with acute COVID-19.

This rearrangement joins TRBV7-9 to TRBJ2-7; TRBD1 matches at 7 bases. V lost 1 base and J lost 1; bases outside the gene matches: 4. The CDR3 contains 15 residues. Germline V gene lookup returns CDR1 SEHNR and CDR2 FQNEAQ (reference sequence). The CDR3 loop reads CASSLVGQRSYEQYF. The CDR3 nucleotides read TGTGCCAGCAGCTTAGTGGGACAGCGTTCCTACGAGCAGTACTTC.

V and J are TRBV6-5 and TRBJ2-3, with D perhaps matching TRBD2 (7 bases). Germline lookup yields CDR1 MNHEY and CDR2 SVGAGI. This CDR3 is 15 amino acids long. V shed 3 bases and J shed 1 base, with 11 bases lying between them. CDR3 sequence reads: CASSYRGGRTDTQYF. The CDR3 nucleotides read TGTGCCAGCAGTTATAGGGGGGGGCGCACAGATACGCAGTATTTT.

This clone was observed once. This chain connects TRBV28 to TRBJ1-5, with 8 bases matching TRBD1. The CDR3 has 17 residues. Unmatched junction bases numbered 4, after V lost 0 bases and J lost 0 bases. Per germline, CDR1 MDHEN and CDR2 SYDVKM. CDR3 residues: CASSLWDRVLSNQPQHF. The CDR3 region has the DNA TGTGCCAGCAGTTTATGGGACAGGGTCCTTAGCAATCAGCCCCAGCATTTT.

The chain combines TRBV6-5 with TRBJ1-2; no firm D call. Trimming left V 0 bases short and J 5 bases short, with 10 bases between. Germline V gene lookup returns CDR1 MNHEY and CDR2 SVGAGI. The CDR3 extends over 14 amino acids. This CDR3 reads CASSYSGELYGYTF. The CDR3 DNA reads TGTGCCAGCAGTTACTCGGGAGAATTATATGGCTACACCTTC.

The chain carries TRBV4-3 and TRBJ2-7, with 7 bases identical to TRBD1. This CDR3 is 13 amino acids long. Germline V CDR1 and CDR2: LGHNA, YSLEER. The trim removed 3 bases at V and 7 bases at J, leaving 6 bases unmatched. The CDR3 spells CASSHQKDREQYF. The CDR3 DNA sequence: TGCGCCAGCAGCCACCAAAAGGACAGGGAGCAGTACTTC.

J is TRBJ2-2 and V is TRBV28; tentatively, D is TRBD1 (5 bases). The CDR3 spans 14 residues. Looked up from germline, CDR1 is MDHEN and CDR2 is SYDVKM. Trimming pared 5 bases from V and 3 bases from J, leaving 10 bases between. The CDR3 region is CASSPDNYTGELFF. Here the CDR3 DNA reads TGTGCCAGCAGTCCGGACAACTACACCGGGGAGCTGTTTTTT. Full variable domain (outside the CDR3, taken from reference TRBV28 and TRBJ2-2): DVKVTQSSRYLVKRTGEKVFLECVQDMDHENMFWYRQDPGLGLRLIYFSYDVKMKEKGDIPEGYSVSREKKERFSLILESASTNQTSMYLCASSPDNYTGELFFGEGSRLTVL.

This clone was seen just once. V gene TRBV9 combines with J gene TRBJ2-7, with D tentatively TRBD1 (5 bases). This CDR3 region has 14 residues. V dropped 0 bases and J dropped 3 bases, with 10 bases sitting between them. The germline gives CDR1 SGDLS, CDR2 YYNGEE. The CDR3 DNA reads TGTGCCAGCAGCGTAGGCCAGGGCTACTACGAGCAGTACTTC. Its translation is CASSVGQGYYEQYF.

The chain combines TRBV7-2 with TRBJ2-7; TRBD2 aligns across 7 bases. CDR1 SGHTA and CDR2 FQGNSA come from the germline V gene. This CDR3 is 15 amino acids long. Losses at the gene ends were 0 bases for V and 6 bases for J; bases not matched to a gene: 8. The CDR3 DNA is TGTGCCAGCAGCTTAGCGACGGGGGGACCGTCCGAGCAGTACTTC. Translating it yields CASSLATGGPSEQYF.

The chain carries TRBV5-1 and TRBJ1-1; a possible D gene is TRBD1 (6 bases). V lost 5 bases, J lost 10 bases, and 15 bases lay in between. The CDR3 runs 12 residues. Germline-derived CDR1 and CDR2 are SGHRS and YFSETQ. CDR3 in DNA: TGCGCCAGCAGTGGGGGGGGCGACAGAGCTTTCTTT. Translated: CASSGGGDRAFF.

The chain employs TRBV3-1 (or the pseudogene TRBV3-2) and TRBJ2-1; D not certain. Trimming shortened V by 2 bases and J by 8 bases, and 7 bases separated the two germline ends. This CDR3 is 12 amino acids long. Germline CDR1 LGHDT, CDR2 YNNKEL (reference sequence). The CDR3, as DNA: TGTGCCAGCAGCCAAACTCAGGATGAGCAGTTCTTC. It translates to CASSQTQDEQFF.

This sequence joins TRBV11-1 and TRBJ1-2; TRBD1 matches 9 bases. The CDR3 length is 14 residues. Trimming at V came to 5 bases and at J to 2 bases, leaving 3 bases not matched to a gene. Germline loops: CDR1 SGHAT, CDR2 FQDESV (reference sequence). CDR3 protein: CASSRDRENYGYTF. CDR3 coding DNA: TGTGCCAGCAGCAGGGACAGGGAAAACTATGGCTACACCTTC.

Only one count was recorded for this clone. The J gene is TRBJ1-3, the V gene TRBV6-5, with D unresolved. CDR1 is MNHEY and CDR2 is SVGAGI in the germline V gene. V was shortened by 5 bases and J by 8 bases, with 13 bases between the two germline ends. The CDR3 covers 13 residues. The CDR3 bases are TGTGCCAGCAGTCCGCGAGGATTTGACACCATATATTTT. Translating gives CASSPRGFDTIYF.